One and the same sample provided the 3 T cell receptor beta chains below, sequenced in a study of shared clonotypes between healthy human individuals. Naive-designated CD8 cells lacked CD45RO, were positively enriched for CCR7, and omitted terminally differentiated effector memory CD45RA+ cells. Libraries were prepared by immunoSEQ multiplex PCR; TCRdb keeps only in-frame clonotypes and omits some of them. The data contain hundreds of thousands of clones, 92% of them seen just once; the ten biggest clones take up 24%. Sequencing was carried out using naive CD8+ T cells sorted from blood. The receptors shown here come from a man in his thirties or forties in good health.

The V call is TRBV7-9, the J call TRBJ2-2; D may be TRBD1 (6 bases). The ends were cut back, 5 bases at V and 5 bases at J, with 12 bases in the middle. CDR1 SEHNR and CDR2 FQNEAQ come from the germline V gene (reference sequence). The CDR3 consists of 14 residues. The CDR3: CASSLYRVTGELFF. CDR3 DNA sequence: TGTGCCAGCAGCCTGTACAGGGTTACCGGGGAGCTGTTTTTT.

This chain joins TRBV27 and TRBJ1-2, with D tentatively TRBD1 (6 bases). V dropped 8 bases and J dropped 7 bases, with 17 bases sitting between them. Germline V CDR1 and CDR2: MNHEY, SMNVEV (reference sequence). This CDR3 is built from 13 residues. The CDR3 loop reads CASGYSGGGGYTF. Here the CDR3 DNA reads TGTGCCAGCGGCTATTCGGGGGGCGGTGGCTACACCTTC.

The rearrangement links TRBV28 to TRBJ2-1; D perhaps matches TRBD1 (6 bases). Germline V gives CDR1 MDHEN, CDR2 SYDVKM. The V and J ends lost 5 bases and 8 bases respectively, with 28 bases between them. The CDR3 spans 18 residues. This CDR3 is CASSPAPRGYHPMDEQFF. CDR3 bases: TGTGCCAGCAGTCCCGCCCCCAGGGGTTACCACCCTATGGATGAGCAGTTCTTC.